One and the same sample provided the 20 T cell receptor beta chains below, sequenced in a study of T cells in Graves' hyperthyroidism and ophthalmopathy. Amplification targeted TCR beta CDR3 regions from RNA transcripts. HTBI primers were the set used in a first-round RT-PCR of the TCR CDR3. TCRdb itself ran the multiplex PCR reads through MiXCR, one entry per CDR3 protein. The sample lists roughly 580,000 distinct CDR3 sequences, approximately 14% occurring once. Specimen: blood. The receptors here all came from a woman in her 30s with Graves' hyperthyroidism that later progressed to Graves' ophthalmopathy.

Regarding this clonotype: This clone may be a read error of a much larger clone one base away. The chain links TRBV6-5 to TRBJ2-1, with no clear D. Germline CDR1 reads MNHEY; CDR2 reads SVGAGI. The CDR3 is 15 amino acids. V shed 2 bases and J shed 0 bases, with 8 bases lying between them. The CDR3, as DNA: TGTGCCAGCAGTTACGACCGGAGCTCCTACAATGAGCAGTTCTTC. It yields the protein CASSYDRSSYNEQFF.

Notes on this clonotype: A much more abundant neighbour one base away suggests this may be a read error. The V gene is TRBV20-1, the J gene TRBJ2-7, with D tentatively TRBD2 (6 bases). This CDR3 contains 13 residues. Deletions cut 4 bases from V and 6 bases from J, with 16 bases between. Germline assignment: CDR1 DFQATT and CDR2 SNEGSKA (reference sequence). CDR3 coding DNA: TGCAGTGCTATAGCGGCAACACAAGGCGAGCAGTACTTC. Encoded protein: CSAIAATQGEQYF.

This clonotype was seen at least ten times. This chain joins TRBV20-1 and TRBJ2-1, with D perhaps assigned TRBD1 or TRBD2 (5 bases each). Trimming pared 0 bases from V and 5 bases from J, leaving 11 bases between. CDR1 and CDR2 from the germline V gene are DFQATT and SNEGSKA (reference sequence). CDR3 size: 14 residues. CDR3 sequence: CSARDLPGHNEQFF. CDR3 coding DNA: TGCAGTGCTAGAGATCTCCCGGGGCACAATGAGCAGTTCTTC.

This chain links TRBV6-2 or TRBV6-3 with TRBJ2-2; perhaps D is TRBD1 or TRBD2 (5 bases each). The CDR3 consists of 18 residues. Germline V gene sequence: CDR1 MNHEY, CDR2 SVGEGT. Trimming took off 0 bases at V and 4 bases at J, with 18 bases between the two ends. The CDR3 sequence is CASSYSGATLSGTGELFF. CDR3 bases: TGTGCCAGCAGTTACTCCGGGGCCACTCTCAGCGGCACCGGGGAGCTGTTTTTT.

This clonotype has at least ten counts. The rearrangement joins TRBV10-3 to TRBJ2-7, with D maybe TRBD2 (5 bases). Germline V gene data show CDR1 as ENHRY and CDR2 as SYGVKD. V gave up 2 bases and J gave up 6 bases, with 14 bases separating them. The CDR3 length is 14 residues. The chain's CDR3 is CAISEALARGEQYF. In DNA, the CDR3 is TGTGCCATCAGTGAGGCCCTAGCTCGGGGCGAGCAGTACTTC.

This clonotype was counted many times. The chain uses TRBV10-3 and TRBJ2-2, with D perhaps matching TRBD2 (5 bases). V lost 6 bases and J lost 4, with 9 bases in between. CDR3 length: 13 residues. The V gene's germline CDR1 is ENHRY and CDR2 SYGVKD. This CDR3 reads CAISGLVTGELFF. DNA for the CDR3: TGTGCCATCAGCGGACTTGTCACCGGGGAGCTGTTTTTT.

This clonotype occurred many times. This sequence joins TRBV12-3 or TRBV12-4 and TRBJ2-1; TRBD2 matches 11 bases. The CDR3 totals 15 residues. Trimming at V came to 5 bases and at J to 4 bases, leaving 4 bases not matched to a gene. Here the CDR3 DNA reads TGTGCCAGCAGTCCCACTAGCGGGGGTTACAATGAGCAGTTCTTC. The encoded protein is CASSPTSGGYNEQFF.

This clonotype has ten or more counts. The V and J genes are TRBV28 and TRBJ2-1; tentatively, D is TRBD1 (6 bases). CDR1 and CDR2 (germline): MDHEN, SYDVKM. The CDR3 is made up of 15 amino acids. V was cut by 9 bases and J by 6 bases, with 21 bases left in between. CDR3 DNA: TGTGCCAGAAAACCAGGGGTTGAGGCAGGCAATGAGCAGTTCTTC. Amino acid sequence: CARKPGVEAGNEQFF.

This clonotype was counted many times. The chain links TRBV20-1 to TRBJ2-5, with 10 bases aligning to TRBD2. From germline, CDR1 is DFQATT and CDR2 SNEGSKA (reference sequence). The J segment lost 5 bases and the V segment lost 3 bases, leaving 9 bases of the junction unmatched. This CDR3 has 15 amino acids. CDR3 nucleotides: TGCAGTGCTAGGGTAGCGGGAGGATCGGGCGAGACCCAGTACTTC. This sequence encodes CSARVAGGSGETQYF.

This clonotype appeared many times. V is TRBV15 and J is TRBJ1-1; 7 bases align to TRBD1. V lost 8 bases, J lost 6 bases, and 9 bases stayed unmatched. Germline values: CDR1 LNHNV, CDR2 YYDKDF (reference sequence). The CDR3 runs to 13 residues. This CDR3 is CATPLTGAPEAFF. The CDR3 DNA sequence: TGTGCCACCCCCCTAACAGGGGCCCCTGAAGCTTTCTTT.

This clonotype was detected a few times. One end of the junction fails to match germline, which may point to a read error. V and J are TRBV12-3 or TRBV12-4 and TRBJ2-2, with 8 nucleotides matching TRBD2. The CDR3 covers 16 residues. CDR3 loop: CASRTGTRRFTRELFF. The DNA for the CDR3 is TGTGCCAGCAGAACCGGGACTAGAAGGTTCACCAGGGAGCTGTTCTTT.

This clonotype was detected ten times or more. In nucleotides, the CDR3 is TGCAGTGCTAGTGATAGCGGGAGGGCCGGAGAGACCCAGTACTTC. This codes for CSASDSGRAGETQYF. The V and J genes are TRBV20-1 and TRBJ2-5; 11 bases align to TRBD2. Germline trimming cut 3 bases from V and 4 bases from J; bases unmatched to any gene: 7. This CDR3 region has 15 residues. Germline V gives CDR1 DFQATT, CDR2 SNEGSKA (reference sequence).

This clonotype was picked up many times. This chain uses TRBV6-1 with TRBJ1-4, with 8 bases aligning to TRBD1. The J segment lost 2 bases and the V segment lost 8 bases, leaving 1 base of the junction unmatched. CDR3 size: 13 residues. The germline V gene encodes CDR1 MNHNS and CDR2 SASEGT. The CDR3 DNA reads as TGTGCCAGCCGACAGGGGACTAATGAAAAACTGTTTTTT. As protein: CASRQGTNEKLFF.

This chain links TRBV6-1 with TRBJ2-2; possibly TRBD1 for D (6 bases). This CDR3 has 16 residues. Germline assignment: CDR1 MNHNS and CDR2 SASEGT. V was clipped by 6 bases and J by 0 bases, with 14 bases between them. The CDR3 DNA is TGTGCCAGCAGACACAGGGACGGAGCGAACACCGGGGAGCTGTTTTTT. As protein: CASRHRDGANTGELFF.

This clonotype was recorded many times. The chain has TRBV30 and TRBJ1-5; no reliable D call. Germline V gene sequence: CDR1 GTSNPN, CDR2 SVGIG (reference sequence). V dropped 2 bases and J dropped 4 bases, with 9 bases sitting between them. CDR3 size: 13 residues. The CDR3 sequence is CAWSFGRNQPQHF. The CDR3 nucleotides are TGTGCCTGGAGTTTCGGGCGAAATCAGCCCCAGCATTTT. The whole variable domain, remainder taken from reference TRBV30 and TRBJ1-5, is SQTIHQWPATLVQPVGSPLSLECTVEGTSNPNLYWYRQAAGRGLQLLFYSVGIGQISSEVPQNLSASRPQDRQFILSSKKLLLSDSGFYLCAWSFGRNQPQHFGDGTRLSIL.

Ten or more counts support this clonotype. This chain links TRBV6-1 with TRBJ2-7, with TRBD2 identical over 7 bases. The junction had 7 bases not matched to a gene; V was cut back by 7 bases and J by 1 base. CDR1 is MNHNS and CDR2 is SASEGT in the germline V gene. The CDR3 runs 14 residues. CDR3 protein: CASIHGEGSYEQYF. The CDR3 DNA is TGTGCCAGCATCCACGGGGAGGGATCCTACGAGCAGTACTTC.

The V gene is TRBV4-1, the J gene TRBJ2-3; perhaps D is TRBD1 or TRBD2 (7 bases each). Germline V gene lookup returns CDR1 MGHRA and CDR2 YSYEKL. The V gene lost 0 bases and the J gene lost 3 bases, with 16 bases spanning the gap. There are 17 residues in the CDR3. CDR3 nucleotide sequence: TGCGCCAGCAGCCAAGAAGAGCCAGGGGGAGGGACAGATACGCAGTATTTT. It encodes CASSQEEPGGGTDTQYF.

As to this clonotype: A much larger clone is a single base away; this may be a read error. The chain is built from TRBV30 and TRBJ1-4; D possibly corresponds to TRBD1 (5 bases). CDR3 length: 13 amino acids. Germline V gene lookup returns CDR1 GTSNPN and CDR2 SVGIG (reference sequence). CDR3 DNA sequence: TGTGACTGGAGTGGAGGGGCGACTGAAAAACTGTTTTTT. Its translation is CDWSGGATEKLFF.

This clonotype has a count of ten or more. The J gene is TRBJ1-3, the V gene TRBV3-1, with D possibly being TRBD1 (6 bases). Germline values: CDR1 LGHDT, CDR2 YNNKEL (reference sequence). The ends were cut back, 0 bases at V and 2 bases at J, with 11 bases in the middle. There are 16 residues in the CDR3. CDR3 sequence reads: CASSQESAGAGNTIYF. The CDR3 nucleotides are TGTGCCAGCAGCCAAGAAAGCGCAGGGGCTGGAAACACCATATATTTT. The full variable domain, rest sourced from reference TRBV3-1 and TRBJ1-3, is DTAVSQTPKYLVTQMGNDKSIKCEQNLGHDTMYWYKQDSKKFLKIMFSYNNKELIINETVPNRFSPKSPDKAHLNLHINSLELGDSAVYFCASSQESAGAGNTIYFGEGSWLTVV.

This clonotype came up many times. The rearrangement joins TRBV28 to TRBJ1-5, with D uncertain. The CDR3 covers 12 residues. The germline CDR1 and CDR2 sequences are MDHEN and SYDVKM. Trimming left V 8 bases short and J 6 bases short, with 11 bases between. The CDR3 nucleotides are TGTGCCAGCTTCATGGGAGGTCAGCCCCAGCATTTT. Residues: CASFMGGQPQHF.